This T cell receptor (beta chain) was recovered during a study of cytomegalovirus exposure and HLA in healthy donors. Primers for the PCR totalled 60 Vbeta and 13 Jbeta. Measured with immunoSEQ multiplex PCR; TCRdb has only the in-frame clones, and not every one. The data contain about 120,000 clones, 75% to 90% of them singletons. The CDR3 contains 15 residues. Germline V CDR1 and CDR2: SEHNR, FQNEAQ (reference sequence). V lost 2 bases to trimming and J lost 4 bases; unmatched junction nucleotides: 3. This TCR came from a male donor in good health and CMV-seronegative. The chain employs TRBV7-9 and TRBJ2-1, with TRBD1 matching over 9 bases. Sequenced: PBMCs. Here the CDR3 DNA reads TGTGCCAGCAGCTTAACGGGACAGGGTTACAATGAGCAGTTCTTC. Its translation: CASSLTGQGYNEQFF.